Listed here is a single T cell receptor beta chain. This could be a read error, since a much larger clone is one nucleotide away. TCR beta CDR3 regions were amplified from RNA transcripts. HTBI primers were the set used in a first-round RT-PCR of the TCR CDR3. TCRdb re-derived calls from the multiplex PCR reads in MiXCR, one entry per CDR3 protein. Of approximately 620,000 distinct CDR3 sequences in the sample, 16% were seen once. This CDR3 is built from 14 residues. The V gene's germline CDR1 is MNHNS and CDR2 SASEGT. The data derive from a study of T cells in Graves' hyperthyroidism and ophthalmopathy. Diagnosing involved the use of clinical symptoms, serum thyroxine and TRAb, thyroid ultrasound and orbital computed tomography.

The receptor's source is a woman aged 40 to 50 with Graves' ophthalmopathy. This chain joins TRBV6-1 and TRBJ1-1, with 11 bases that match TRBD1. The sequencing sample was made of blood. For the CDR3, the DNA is TGTGCCGGCAGGACAGGGGGCTCGAACACTGAAGCTTTCTTT. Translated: CAGRTGGSNTEAFF.